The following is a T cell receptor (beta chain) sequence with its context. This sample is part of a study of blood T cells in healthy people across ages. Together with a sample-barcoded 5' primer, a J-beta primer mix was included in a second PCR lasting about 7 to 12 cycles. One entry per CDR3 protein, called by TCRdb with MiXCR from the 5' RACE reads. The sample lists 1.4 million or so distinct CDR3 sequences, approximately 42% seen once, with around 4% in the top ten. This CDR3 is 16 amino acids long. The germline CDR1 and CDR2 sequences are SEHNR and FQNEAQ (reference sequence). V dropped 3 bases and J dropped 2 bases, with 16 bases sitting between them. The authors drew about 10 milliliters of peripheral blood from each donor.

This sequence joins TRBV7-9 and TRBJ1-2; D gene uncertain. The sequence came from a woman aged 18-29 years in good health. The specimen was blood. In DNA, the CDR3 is TGTGCCAGCAGCTTGCCCCATCCGCAGGCGAACTATGGCTACACCTTC. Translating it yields CASSLPHPQANYGYTF.